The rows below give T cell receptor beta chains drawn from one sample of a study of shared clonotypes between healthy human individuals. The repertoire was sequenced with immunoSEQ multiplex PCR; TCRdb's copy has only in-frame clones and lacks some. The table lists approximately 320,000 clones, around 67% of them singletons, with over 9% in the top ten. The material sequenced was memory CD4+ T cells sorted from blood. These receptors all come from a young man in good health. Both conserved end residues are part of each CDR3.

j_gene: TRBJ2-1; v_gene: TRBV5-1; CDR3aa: CASSTAPSGVYNEQFF
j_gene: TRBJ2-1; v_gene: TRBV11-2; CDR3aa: CASSSLSGVGQFF
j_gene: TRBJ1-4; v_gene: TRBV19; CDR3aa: CASTPRSGQTSNEKLFF
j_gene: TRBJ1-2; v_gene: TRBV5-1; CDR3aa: CASSLGSLNDPNGYTF
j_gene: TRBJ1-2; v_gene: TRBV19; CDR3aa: CASSKRFSPGLDYGYTF
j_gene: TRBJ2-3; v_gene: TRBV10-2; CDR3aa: CASSGQVDPDTQYF
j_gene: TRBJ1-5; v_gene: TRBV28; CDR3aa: CATENSNQPQHF
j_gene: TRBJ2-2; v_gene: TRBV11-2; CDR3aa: CASKPFLGANTGELFF
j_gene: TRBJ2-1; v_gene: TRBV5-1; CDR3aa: CASSGGVPSSYNEQFF
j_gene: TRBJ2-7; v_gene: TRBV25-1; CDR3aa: CASGHLAGEVGEQYF
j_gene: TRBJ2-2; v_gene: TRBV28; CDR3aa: CASSLRPYTGELFF
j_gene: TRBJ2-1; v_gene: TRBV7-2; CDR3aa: CASSVGTRSNNEQFF
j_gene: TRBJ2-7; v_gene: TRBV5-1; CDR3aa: CASSLRTDSYEQYF
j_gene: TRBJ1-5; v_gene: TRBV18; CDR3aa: CASSPQQGIPQHF
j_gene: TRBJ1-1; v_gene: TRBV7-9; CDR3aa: CASSPVGGVTTEAFF
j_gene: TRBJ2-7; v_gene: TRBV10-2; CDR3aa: CASSGRGGSGVSYEQYF
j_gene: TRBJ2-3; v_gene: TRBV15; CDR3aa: CATSRGITSGSSDTQYF
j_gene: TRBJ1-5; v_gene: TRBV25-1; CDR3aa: CASSDSQGTQPQHF
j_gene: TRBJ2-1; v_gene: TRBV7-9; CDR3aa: CASSSGTSGRYNEQFF
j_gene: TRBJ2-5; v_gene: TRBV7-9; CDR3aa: CASSASGRDQETQYF
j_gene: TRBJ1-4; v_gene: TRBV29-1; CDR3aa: CSVYNEKLFF
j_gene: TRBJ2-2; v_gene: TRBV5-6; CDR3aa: CASSLGSRHGDTGELFF
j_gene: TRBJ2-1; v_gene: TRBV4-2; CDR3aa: CASSVGLILEYEQFF
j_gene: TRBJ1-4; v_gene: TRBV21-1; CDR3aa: CASSGTNWGEKLFF
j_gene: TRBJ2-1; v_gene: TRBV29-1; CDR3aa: CSVDLAGGNEQFF
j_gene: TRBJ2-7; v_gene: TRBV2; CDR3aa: CASSGSSYEQYF
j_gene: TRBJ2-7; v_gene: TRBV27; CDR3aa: CASRPLGHYEQYF
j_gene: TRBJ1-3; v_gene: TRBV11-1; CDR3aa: CASSDRGSGNTIYF
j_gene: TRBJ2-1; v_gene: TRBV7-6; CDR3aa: CASSPDYNEQFF
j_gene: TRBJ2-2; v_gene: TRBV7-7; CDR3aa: CASSSESGGELFF
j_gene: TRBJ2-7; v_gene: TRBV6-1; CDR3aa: CASSEEYRTGYEQYF
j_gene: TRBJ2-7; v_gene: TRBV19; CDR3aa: CASLGHRGGEQYF
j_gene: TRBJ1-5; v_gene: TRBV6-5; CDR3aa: CASSSRGESPQHF
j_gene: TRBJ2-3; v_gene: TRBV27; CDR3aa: CASSPLVMREDTQYF